The 27 T cell receptor beta chains below all came from one sample that was sequenced in a study of control samples from healthy donors and cancer patients. Clones were read by immunoSEQ multiplex PCR, and TCRdb kept only the in-frame ones, dropping some. The sample consists of around 130,000 clones, around nine tenths of them appearing once. Material: blood. The receptors originated from a man aged 25 to 40 in good health.

V usage is TRBV5-1 and J usage is TRBJ1-2; perhaps TRBD1 as D (5 bases). V was shortened by 0 bases and J by 8 bases, with 17 bases between the two germline ends. The germline CDR1 and CDR2 sequences are SGHRS and YFSETQ. This CDR3 contains 15 residues. The chain's CDR3 is CASSLGDSHSRGYTF. CDR3 nucleotide sequence: TGCGCCAGCAGCTTGGGGGACTCCCACTCAAGGGGCTACACCTTC.

This chain uses TRBV27 with TRBJ1-5; 10 bases are shared with TRBD1. V dropped 2 bases and J dropped 4; count of bases not matched to a gene: 2. There are 15 residues in the CDR3. The germline gives CDR1 MNHEY, CDR2 SMNVEV (reference sequence). The CDR3 region has the DNA TGTGCCAGCAGTTTAGGGACAGGGGAGAATCAGCCCCAGCATTTT. Protein: CASSLGTGENQPQHF.

Only one count was recorded for this clone. CDR3 amino acids: CASSRGGGLSYEQYF. CDR3 in DNA: TGTGCCAGCAGCCGAGGGGGAGGACTCTCCTACGAGCAGTACTTC. The chain is built from TRBV27 and TRBJ2-7, with D possibly being TRBD1 or TRBD2 (6 bases each). Trimming pared 6 bases from V and 0 bases from J, leaving 15 bases between. This CDR3 spans 15 amino acids. Germline-derived CDR1 and CDR2 are MNHEY and SMNVEV (reference sequence).

This chain joins TRBV11-2 and TRBJ1-6, with D unclear. With 2 bases removed from V and 7 bases from J, the gap between germline ends came to 9 bases. Germline CDR1 is SGHAT and CDR2 is FQNNGV. This CDR3 comprises 14 residues. The CDR3 sequence is CASSLRKANSPLHF. The CDR3 region has the DNA TGTGCCAGCAGCTTACGAAAGGCCAATTCACCCCTCCACTTT. The complete variable domain, with remaining parts taken from reference TRBV11-2 and TRBJ1-6, reads EAGVAQSPRYKIIEKRQSVAFWCNPISGHATLYWYQQILGQGPKLLIQFQNNGVVDDSQLPKDRFSAERLKGVDSTLKIQPAKLEDSAVYLCASSLRKANSPLHFGNGTRLTVT.

The V gene is TRBV19, the J gene TRBJ1-5; 9 positions match TRBD1. Germline loops: CDR1 LNHDA, CDR2 SQIVND (reference sequence). J was trimmed by 10 bases and V by 3 bases; bases with no gene match: 13. The CDR3 covers 16 residues. CDR3 amino acids: CASSMYPGQGPGPQHF. The CDR3 region has the DNA TGTGCCAGTAGTATGTACCCGGGACAGGGCCCAGGACCCCAGCATTTT.

V and J are TRBV27 and TRBJ2-7; D possibly matches TRBD1 or TRBD2 (5 bases each). This CDR3 comprises 15 residues. CDR1 MNHEY and CDR2 SMNVEV come from the germline V gene (reference sequence). The CDR3: CASSSLGPISHEQYV. CDR3 in DNA: TGTGCCAGCAGTTCGTTGGGACCAATCTCCCACGAGCAGTACGTC.

J is TRBJ1-1 and V is TRBV7-2, with D perhaps TRBD1 (5 bases). V was clipped by 5 bases and J by 5 bases, with 12 bases between them. Germline CDR1 reads SGHTA; CDR2 reads FQGNSA. This CDR3 comprises 13 residues. The CDR3 loop is CASSTVGGTEAFF. The DNA of the CDR3 is TGTGCCAGCAGCACCGTGGGGGGAACTGAAGCTTTCTTT.

This chain's CDR3 is CASSSNLYTEAFF. CDR3 bases: TGTGCCAGCAGCAGTAACCTTTACACTGAAGCTTTCTTT. V is TRBV5-6 and J is TRBJ1-1, with no clear D. Germline values: CDR1 SGHDT, CDR2 YYEEEE. V lost 4 bases and J 3 bases, leaving 10 bases between the germline ends. The CDR3 spans 13 residues.

J is TRBJ1-2 and V is TRBV6-1; D call uncertain. The CDR3 totals 12 residues. Germline V gene lookup returns CDR1 MNHNS and CDR2 SASEGT. The V and J ends lost 2 bases and 7 bases respectively, with 8 bases between them. Written as DNA, the CDR3 is TGTGCCAGCAGTGAAAGTGTTGGTGGCTACACCTTC. Translation gives CASSESVGGYTF.

V gene TRBV3-1 (or the pseudogene TRBV3-2) combines with J gene TRBJ1-2, with TRBD1 matching over 7 bases. The V segment lost 1 base and the J segment 4 bases; nucleotides outside the gene matches: 3. The CDR3 spans 14 residues. Germline V CDR1 and CDR2: LGHDT, YNNKEL (reference sequence). The CDR3 loop reads CASSQGTGGYGYTF. CDR3 nucleotides: TGTGCCAGCAGCCAAGGGACAGGTGGCTATGGCTACACCTTC.

V is TRBV7-9 and J is TRBJ1-1; D is uncertain. The CDR3 has 13 residues. CDR1 and CDR2 from the germline V gene are SEHNR and FQNEAQ (reference sequence). V was trimmed by 2 bases and J by 5 bases, leaving 9 bases between them. For the CDR3, the DNA is TGTGCCAGCAGCTTATTGGGGAGGACTGAAGCTTTCTTT. Its translation: CASSLLGRTEAFF.

The rearrangement links TRBV10-2 to TRBJ2-1; no definite D call. V lost 8 bases to trimming and J lost 0 bases, with 14 bases between them. CDR1 is WSHSY, CDR2 SAAADI, per germline. This CDR3 is built from 15 residues. The CDR3 DNA follows: TGCGCCAGCGTTAGGGCTGAGAGCTCCTACAATGAGCAGTTCTTC. Encoded protein: CASVRAESSYNEQFF.

The V and J genes are TRBV9 and TRBJ2-5; D possibly corresponds to TRBD2 (5 bases). The germline V gene has CDR1 SGDLS and CDR2 YYNGEE. CDR3 length: 15 residues. Deletions cut 1 base from V and 2 bases from J, with 12 bases between. The CDR3 bases are TGTGCCAGCAGCGTAACAGCGGACCTTCAAGAGACCCAGTACTTC. It codes for CASSVTADLQETQYF.

The V gene is TRBV20-1, the J gene TRBJ2-7; D is possibly TRBD2 (7 bases). In germline, CDR1 is DFQATT, CDR2 SNEGSKA (reference sequence). This CDR3 is 17 amino acids long. V shed 3 bases and J shed 0 bases, with 21 bases lying between them. The CDR3 loop is CSASDPSGAGASYEQYF. The CDR3 coding sequence is TGCAGTGCTAGTGACCCAAGCGGGGCGGGGGCCTCCTACGAGCAGTACTTC.

This clone occurred a few times. Different DNA sequences within this sample yield the same CDR3. The rearrangement joins TRBV7-2 to TRBJ1-4; D is perhaps TRBD1 (5 bases). Germline CDR1 and CDR2: SGHTA and FQGNSA. Trimming left V 6 bases short and J 0 bases short, with 11 bases between. The CDR3 spans 15 residues. The CDR3 spells CASSYQGTTNEKLFF. The CDR3 DNA follows: TGTGCCAGCAGTTACCAGGGAACAACTAATGAAAAACTGTTTTTT.

As DNA, the CDR3 is TGTGCCAGCAGTGTACGCGCAGGGATGGCTGAAGCTTTCTTT. Protein: CASSVRAGMAEAFF. J is TRBJ1-1 and V is TRBV2, with D tentatively TRBD1 (5 bases). The CDR3 spans 14 residues. CDR1 and CDR2 from the germline V gene are SNHLY and FYNNEI. The germline V and J ends were trimmed by 4 bases and 6 bases, with 15 bases remaining between them.

The V gene is TRBV5-1, the J gene TRBJ1-6, with D uncertain. Trimming took off 0 bases at V and 4 bases at J, with 11 bases between the two ends. Germline CDR1 and CDR2: SGHRS and YFSETQ. The CDR3 extends over 16 amino acids. The CDR3 loop is CASSLVGSEYNSPLHF. The CDR3 coding sequence is TGCGCCAGCAGCTTGGTGGGCAGCGAATATAATTCACCCCTCCACTTT.

This chain's CDR3 is CATGHGYDNEKLFF. The CDR3 region has the DNA TGTGCCACCGGTCACGGTTACGATAATGAAAAACTGTTTTTT. The rearrangement uses TRBV7-9 and TRBJ1-4, with D uncertain. Trimming took off 10 bases at V and 4 bases at J, with 16 bases between the two ends. There are 14 residues in the CDR3. Germline values: CDR1 SEHNR, CDR2 FQNEAQ (reference sequence).

The chain combines TRBV6-5 with TRBJ2-1; 7 bases align to TRBD2. Germline CDR1 reads MNHEY; CDR2 reads SVGAGI. This CDR3 spans 16 amino acids. V lost 0 bases and J lost 0; bases outside the gene matches: 2. CDR3 region: CASSYSSGDSYNEQFF. CDR3 nucleotides: TGTGCCAGCAGTTACTCAAGCGGGGACTCCTACAATGAGCAGTTCTTC.

The genes are TRBV29-1 and TRBJ2-6; TRBD2 is a possible D gene (5 bases). With 7 bases removed from V and 0 bases from J, the gap between germline ends came to 13 bases. CDR1 is SQVTM, CDR2 ANQGSEA, per germline. The CDR3 loop spans 15 amino acids. CDR3 bases: TGCAGCGCCCGAGCCGGGGTCTCTGGGGCCAACGTCCTGACTTTC. This translates into CSARAGVSGANVLTF.

The chain joins TRBV24-1 to TRBJ2-1; 7 bases match TRBD2. The trim removed 4 bases at V and 0 bases at J, leaving 8 bases unmatched. The CDR3 is 17 residues long. CDR1 is KGHDR, CDR2 SFDVKD, per germline. The CDR3 nucleotides are TGTGCCACCAGTGACCCTGGGGGGGGGAGCTCCTACAATGAGCAGTTCTTC. Amino acids: CATSDPGGGSSYNEQFF.

The chain joins TRBV28 to TRBJ1-2; a weak D match, TRBD1 (5 bases). The V gene's germline CDR1 is MDHEN and CDR2 SYDVKM. Trimming took 5 bases from V and 1 from J, leaving 14 bases between them. The CDR3 totals 15 residues. The CDR3 sequence is CASSAGARLNYGYTF. The DNA of the CDR3 is TGTGCCAGCAGTGCCGGGGCGCGCCTTAACTATGGCTACACCTTC.

V and J are TRBV10-3 and TRBJ2-1; D ambiguous. There are 13 residues in the CDR3. In germline, CDR1 is ENHRY, CDR2 SYGVKD. Trimming shortened V by 3 bases and J by 5 bases, and 8 bases separated the two germline ends. DNA of the CDR3: TGTGCCATCAGTGAAGGTAGGGACAATGAGCAGTTCTTC. The encoded protein is CAISEGRDNEQFF.

V gene TRBV19 combines with J gene TRBJ1-3, with TRBD1 matching 8 bases. This CDR3 is 14 amino acids long. The ends lost 4 bases at V and 4 bases at J; junction bases unmatched: 3. Germline-derived CDR1 and CDR2 are LNHDA and SQIVND (reference sequence). The CDR3, as DNA: TGTGCCAGTAGTACGACAGGGGACGGAAACACCATATATTTT. This gives the protein CASSTTGDGNTIYF.

The rearrangement joins TRBV6-4 to TRBJ1-1; D not resolved. There are 14 residues in the CDR3. Germline values: CDR1 MRHNA, CDR2 SNTAGT. V lost 4 bases to trimming and J lost 0 bases, with 9 bases between them. The CDR3: CASSADGVNTEAFF. CDR3 nucleotide sequence: TGTGCCAGCAGTGCGGACGGAGTGAACACTGAAGCTTTCTTT.

The J gene is TRBJ1-2, the V gene TRBV24-1; D possibly corresponds to TRBD1 (6 bases). The germline V gene has CDR1 KGHDR and CDR2 SFDVKD. The V end was cut by 4 bases, the J end by 6 bases, with 11 bases between. The CDR3 has 13 amino acids. CDR3 nucleotides: TGTGCCACCAGTGAGCGGACAGAAGATGGCTACACCTTC. Translating gives CATSERTEDGYTF.

This clone was counted once. The chain combines TRBV7-2 with TRBJ2-5, with a possible D match to TRBD2 (5 bases). The CDR3 runs to 17 residues. V lost 0 bases, J lost 2 bases, and 16 bases lay in between. Per germline, CDR1 SGHTA and CDR2 FQGNSA. The CDR3 loop reads CASSLAGGRSGQETQYF. CDR3 nucleotide sequence: TGTGCCAGCAGCTTAGCAGGCGGGCGAAGCGGACAAGAGACCCAGTACTTC.